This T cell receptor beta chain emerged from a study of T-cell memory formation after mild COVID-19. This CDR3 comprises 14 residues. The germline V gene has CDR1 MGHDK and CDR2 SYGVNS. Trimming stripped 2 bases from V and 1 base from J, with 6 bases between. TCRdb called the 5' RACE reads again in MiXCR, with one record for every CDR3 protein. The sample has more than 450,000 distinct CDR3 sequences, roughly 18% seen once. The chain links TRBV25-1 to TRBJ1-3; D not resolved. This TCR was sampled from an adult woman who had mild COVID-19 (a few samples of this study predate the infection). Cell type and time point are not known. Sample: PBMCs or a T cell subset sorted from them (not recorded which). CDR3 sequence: CASSEHVSGNTIYF. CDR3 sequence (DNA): TGTGCCAGCAGTGAACATGTGTCTGGAAACACCATATATTTT.